These 29 T cell receptor beta chains were sequenced from one sample in a study of cytomegalovirus exposure and HLA in healthy donors. PCR primers comprised 60 Vbeta and 13 Jbeta primers. TCRdb keeps only in-frame clones here, not all; method: immunoSEQ multiplex PCR. The sample lists 150,000 to 200,000 clones, 75% to 85% occurring once. Sequencing was performed on PBMCs. These receptors came from a man younger than 30 in good health and CMV-seronegative.

The V gene is TRBV28, the J gene TRBJ1-4; 7 positions agree with TRBD1. V shed 1 base and J 6 bases; nucleotides not matched to a gene: 2. Germline CDR1 is MDHEN and CDR2 is SYDVKM. The CDR3 consists of 14 residues. In nucleotides, the CDR3 is TGTGCCAGCAGTTTATACCAGGGGGATGAAAAACTGTTTTTT. This translates into CASSLYQGDEKLFF. The whole variable domain, remainder taken from reference TRBV28 and TRBJ1-4, is DVKVTQSSRYLVKRTGEKVFLECVQDMDHENMFWYRQDPGLGLRLIYFSYDVKMKEKGDIPEGYSVSREKKERFSLILESASTNQTSMYLCASSLYQGDEKLFFGSGTQLSVL.

The chain recombines TRBV21-1 with TRBJ1-1; the table's D call, TRBD1, was not checked against the DNA. TRBV21-1 is termed a pseudogene. The CDR3 loop spans 18 amino acids. The CDR3, as DNA: TGTGCCAGCAGCCCACGAATTTTACCGACAGGGGAGAACACTGAAGCTTTCTTT. It is translated as CASSPRILPTGENTEAFF.

The J gene is TRBJ1-2, the V gene TRBV6-6; possible D gene TRBD1, 5 bases. Germline CDR1 reads MNHNY; CDR2 reads SVGAGI (reference sequence). This CDR3 has 14 amino acids. Trimming removed 5 bases from V and 0 bases from J, with 10 bases in between. The CDR3 spells CASSNGQTNYGYTF. The CDR3, as DNA: TGTGCCAGCAGTAACGGACAAACTAACTATGGCTACACCTTC.

This sequence joins TRBV7-9 and TRBJ2-1, with 10 bases fitting TRBD2. Per the germline V gene, CDR1 is SEHNR and CDR2 is FQNEAQ (reference sequence). Trimming at V came to 3 bases and at J to 5 bases, leaving 7 bases not matched to a gene. The CDR3 extends over 16 amino acids. The CDR3 reads CASSFPGLASHNEQFF. The CDR3, as DNA: TGTGCCAGCAGCTTCCCGGGACTAGCGTCCCACAATGAGCAGTTCTTC.

This clone was recorded only once. V is TRBV13 and J is TRBJ1-5; a weak D match, TRBD1 (6 bases). V was cut by 4 bases and J by 7 bases, with 14 bases left in between. This CDR3 spans 14 amino acids. Germline-derived CDR1 and CDR2 are PRHDT and FYEKMQ (reference sequence). The CDR3 nucleotides are TGTGCCAGCAGCTCTAACAGGGCACGGCAGCCCCAGCATTTT. Protein sequence: CASSSNRARQPQHF.

This clone turned up a few times. This rearrangement joins TRBV10-1 to TRBJ2-5; 10 nucleotides agree with TRBD1. CDR3 length: 15 residues. Trimming cost V 3 bases and J 2 bases; bases outside gene matches: 3. Germline-derived CDR1 and CDR2 are WNHNN and SYGVQD (reference sequence). DNA of the CDR3: TGCGCCAGCAGTGACCCGGGACAGGGGCAAGAGACCCAGTACTTC. It specifies CASSDPGQGQETQYF.

The chain carries TRBV7-9 and TRBJ2-7; D not certain. V dropped 5 bases and J dropped 3 bases, with 5 bases sitting between them. The germline V gene encodes CDR1 SEHNR and CDR2 FQNEAQ (reference sequence). The CDR3 covers 11 residues. CDR3 amino acids: CASSVSYEQYF. CDR3 DNA sequence: TGTGCCAGCAGCGTCAGCTACGAGCAGTACTTC.

The chain joins TRBV28 to TRBJ2-7, with 8 bases aligning to TRBD2. Per germline, CDR1 MDHEN and CDR2 SYDVKM. The ends lost 6 bases at V and 1 base at J; junction bases unmatched: 8. The CDR3 runs to 15 residues. The CDR3 DNA is TGTGCCAGCAGCCCGGGGGGGGCGGGATCCTACGAGCAGTACTTC. Its protein is CASSPGGAGSYEQYF.

The V call is TRBV7-6, the J call TRBJ1-3; 7 nucleotides line up with TRBD1. The germline V gene has CDR1 SGHVS and CDR2 FNYEAQ. V lost 1 base and J lost 0; bases outside the gene matches: 12. The CDR3 extends over 19 amino acids. CDR3 region: CASSLGQGDHKSSGNTIYF. The CDR3 DNA is TGTGCCAGCAGCTTAGGACAGGGCGATCATAAAAGCTCTGGAAACACCATATATTTT.

The chain is built from TRBV30 and TRBJ2-1; TRBD2 is a possible D gene (5 bases). V was shortened by 1 base and J by 9 bases, with 10 bases between the two germline ends. This CDR3 region has 12 residues. Germline assignment: CDR1 GTSNPN and CDR2 SVGIG (reference sequence). CDR3: CAWSASSREQFF. CDR3 DNA: TGTGCCTGGAGTGCCTCTAGCCGTGAGCAGTTCTTC. Drawing the rest from reference TRBV30 and TRBJ2-1, the complete variable domain is SQTIHQWPATLVQPVGSPLSLECTVEGTSNPNLYWYRQAAGRGLQLLFYSVGIGQISSEVPQNLSASRPQDRQFILSSKKLLLSDSGFYLCAWSASSREQFFGPGTRLTVL.

V and J are TRBV5-6 and TRBJ1-2, with 9 bases matching TRBD1. Trimming took 4 bases from V and 4 from J; bases not matched to a gene: 5. The germline gives CDR1 SGHDT, CDR2 YYEEEE. The CDR3 is 14 residues long. The CDR3 spells CASSPGQGGYGYTF. The CDR3 nucleotides are TGTGCCAGCAGCCCGGGACAGGGAGGCTATGGCTACACCTTC.

A few counts support this clone. The rearrangement links TRBV10-1 to TRBJ1-4, with a weak D call TRBD1 (5 bases). Germline-derived CDR1 and CDR2 are WNHNN and SYGVQD (reference sequence). CDR3 length: 14 amino acids. With 3 bases removed from V and 7 bases from J, the gap between germline ends came to 12 bases. The DNA of the CDR3 is TGCGCCAGCAGTGAACAAGGGGCGGTTGAAAAACTGTTTTTT. Protein product: CASSEQGAVEKLFF.

This clone appeared a single time. The rearrangement links TRBV19 to TRBJ2-7; D unclear. The CDR3 is made up of 10 amino acids. Germline CDR1 reads LNHDA; CDR2 reads SQIVND (reference sequence). The CDR3 DNA reads TGTGCAGTGAGAGGCGACGAGCAGTACTTC. The encoded protein is CAVRGDEQYF.

The chain couples TRBV19 to TRBJ2-7; tentative D call: TRBD1 (6 bases). Germline V gene lookup returns CDR1 LNHDA and CDR2 SQIVND (reference sequence). Deletions cut 3 bases from V and 6 bases from J, with 15 bases between. There are 14 residues in the CDR3. The chain's CDR3 is CASSISGDEGEQYF. The CDR3 nucleotides read TGTGCCAGTAGTATCTCAGGGGACGAGGGCGAGCAGTACTTC.

The chain joins TRBV7-8 to TRBJ2-2, with 8 bases aligning to TRBD1. CDR1 and CDR2 from the germline V gene are SGHVS and FQNEAQ. Trimming cost V 4 bases and J 1 base; bases outside gene matches: 2. There are 15 residues in the CDR3. This CDR3 is CASSYGTGNTGELFF. The CDR3 nucleotides read TGTGCCAGCAGCTACGGGACAGGGAACACCGGGGAGCTGTTTTTT.

The J gene is TRBJ2-5, the V gene TRBV15, with 8 nucleotides matching TRBD1. The J call may be mistaken, given a closer DNA end match to TRBJ2-7. CDR1 is LNHNV, CDR2 YYDKDF, per germline (reference sequence). The CDR3 runs to 13 residues. DNA of the CDR3: TGTGCCACCAGCACCGGACAGGGCTACGAGCAGTACTTC. Protein sequence: CATSTGQGYEQYF.

This chain connects TRBV7-6 to TRBJ2-5, with D possibly matching TRBD2 (6 bases). The length of the CDR3 is 16 residues. CDR1 SGHVS and CDR2 FNYEAQ come from the germline V gene. The V and J ends lost 1 base and 5 bases respectively, with 17 bases between them. The CDR3 sequence: CASSLGGDLTWETQYF. CDR3 nucleotide sequence: TGTGCCAGCAGCTTAGGGGGGGACTTGACTTGGGAGACCCAGTACTTC. Full variable domain (rest looked up from reference TRBV7-6 and TRBJ2-5): GAGVSQSPRYKVTKRGQDVALRCDPISGHVSLYWYRQALGQGPEFLTYFNYEAQQDKSGLPNDRFSAERPEGSISTLTIQRTEQRDSAMYRCASSLGGDLTWETQYFGPGTRLLVL.

A single count supports this clone. V gene TRBV19 combines with J gene TRBJ2-7; 7 positions match TRBD2. This CDR3 is 15 amino acids long. V dropped 3 bases and J dropped 0; count of bases not matched to a gene: 5. Per germline, CDR1 LNHDA and CDR2 SQIVND (reference sequence). The CDR3 region has the DNA TGTGCCAGTAGTATGGGGGGGGGAAGCTCCTACGAGCAGTACTTC. Residues: CASSMGGGSSYEQYF.

V gene TRBV15 combines with J gene TRBJ1-3; the D gene is possibly TRBD1 (6 bases). The length of the CDR3 is 16 residues. Trimming left V 0 bases short and J 1 base short, with 10 bases between. CDR1 LNHNV and CDR2 YYDKDF come from the germline V gene (reference sequence). DNA of the CDR3: TGTGCCACCAGCAGAGACCTAGGGGGTTCTGGAAACACCATATATTTT. This translates into CATSRDLGGSGNTIYF.

This chain links TRBV6-5 with TRBJ1-2; 7 nucleotides agree with TRBD1. Germline V gives CDR1 MNHEY, CDR2 SVGAGI. V lost 2 bases, J lost 6 bases, and 3 bases stayed unmatched. The CDR3 is 13 amino acids. This CDR3 reads CASSYQGGDGYTF. As DNA, the CDR3 is TGTGCCAGCAGTTACCAAGGGGGCGATGGCTACACCTTC.

The V call is TRBV18, the J call TRBJ2-1; TRBD2 is a possible D gene (5 bases). The V end lost 3 bases, the J end lost 0 bases, and 12 bases lay between the germline ends. Germline CDR1 is KGHSH and CDR2 is LQKENI. The CDR3 contains 16 residues. CDR3 loop: CASSPLRGSSYNEQFF. Written as DNA, the CDR3 is TGTGCCAGCTCACCCTTAAGAGGGAGCTCCTACAATGAGCAGTTCTTC.

The chain couples TRBV5-1 to TRBJ2-7, with 15 nucleotides matching TRBD2. CDR1 is SGHRS and CDR2 is YFSETQ in the germline V gene. Trimming cost V 4 bases and J 4 bases; bases outside gene matches: 9. This CDR3 contains 17 residues. The CDR3 DNA reads as TGCGCCAGCAGCCCGCTCGGGACTAGCGGGGGGAGGTACGAGCAGTACTTC. As protein: CASSPLGTSGGRYEQYF.

The genes are TRBV5-1 and TRBJ2-3, with a tentative D call TRBD1 (6 bases). Trimming left V 4 bases short and J 2 bases short, with 14 bases between. Germline V CDR1 and CDR2: SGHRS, YFSETQ. The CDR3 is 15 residues long. CDR3: CASSAWTDNTDTQYF. In nucleotides, the CDR3 is TGCGCCAGCAGCGCCTGGACAGACAACACAGATACGCAGTATTTT.

The chain uses TRBV6-5 and TRBJ2-7; TRBD1 matches 7 bases. CDR1 is MNHEY, CDR2 SVGAGI, per germline. The CDR3 is 14 amino acids. V lost 1 base and J lost 3; bases outside the gene matches: 3. CDR3 loop: CASSYYRDSYEQYF. DNA for the CDR3: TGTGCCAGCAGTTACTACCGGGACAGCTACGAGCAGTACTTC.

This clone was counted between two and nine times. V gene TRBV30 combines with J gene TRBJ2-5, with 8 positions matching TRBD2. Germline V gene sequence: CDR1 GTSNPN, CDR2 SVGIG (reference sequence). CDR3 size: 13 residues. With 3 bases clipped from V and 7 bases from J, the junction kept 7 bases outside the gene matches. CDR3 nucleotide sequence: TGTGCCTGGAGCTCCGGGGCGGGGGGGACCCAGTACTTC. Encoded protein: CAWSSGAGGTQYF.

This chain links TRBV28 with TRBJ2-6; 11 bases are a match to TRBD1. J was trimmed by 0 bases and V by 5 bases; bases with no gene match: 3. Germline lookup yields CDR1 MDHEN and CDR2 SYDVKM. The CDR3 sequence is 17 residues long. The CDR3 here is CASSRDRGVSGANVLTF. CDR3 DNA: TGTGCCAGCAGTAGGGACAGGGGGGTCTCTGGGGCCAACGTCCTGACTTTC.

The V gene is TRBV7-2, the J gene TRBJ1-4, with D possibly matching TRBD1 (6 bases). The length of the CDR3 is 16 residues. Germline V gives CDR1 SGHTA, CDR2 FQGNSA. Trimming took 2 bases from V and 8 from J, leaving 18 bases between them. CDR3 sequence reads: CASSLNGGGLGEKLFF. The CDR3 bases are TGTGCCAGCAGCTTAAACGGGGGGGGCCTCGGCGAAAAACTGTTTTTT.

The chain couples TRBV5-1 to TRBJ2-5, with 10 positions matching TRBD2. V lost 3 bases and J lost 2; bases outside the gene matches: 7. The V gene's germline CDR1 is SGHRS and CDR2 YFSETQ. The length of the CDR3 is 16 residues. The CDR3 reads CASSSQLTSGQETQYF. CDR3 sequence (DNA): TGCGCCAGCAGCTCCCAACTGACTAGCGGGCAAGAGACCCAGTACTTC. Using reference TRBV5-1 and TRBJ2-5 for the parts outside the CDR3, the full variable domain is KAGVTQTPRYLIKTRGQQVTLSCSPISGHRSVSWYQQTPGQGLQFLFEYFSETQRNKGNFPGRFSGRQFSNSRSEMNVSTLELGDSALYLCASSSQLTSGQETQYFGPGTRLLVL.

The V gene is TRBV28, the J gene TRBJ2-7; 7 bases line up with TRBD1. CDR3 size: 14 residues. The V and J ends lost 4 bases and 2 bases, in that order; junction bases with no gene match: 5. Germline V gives CDR1 MDHEN, CDR2 SYDVKM. CDR3 bases: TGTGCCAGCAGTTCTGGGACAGCACCCTACGAGCAGTACTTC. Translating gives CASSSGTAPYEQYF.